The clone carrying this T cell receptor beta chain has a count of ten or more. The antigen is undetermined. The sample is drawn from a study of neurological immune-mediated disorders. Study-level points and caveats: The absence of any CDR3 amino acid sequence shared by expanded clones across subjects suggests that repertoires were private in all groups.

TCRdb reprocessed the 5' RACE reads with MiXCR, giving one entry per CDR3 protein. The sample has more than 35,000 distinct CDR3 sequences; just under 6.5% are singletons. The sequenced material came from CD4+ T cells from blood. The origin of this receptor is a woman aged 35 to 49 in good health.

Here the CDR3 DNA reads TGTGCCAGCAGCTTAGCGCTCGACGAGCAGTACTTC. Translated, it gives CASSLALDEQYF. V is TRBV7-9 and J is TRBJ2-7; the D is unclear. Deletions cut 0 bases from V and 5 bases from J, with 5 bases between. The CDR3 covers 12 residues. CDR1 and CDR2 (germline): SEHNR, FQNEAQ (reference sequence).